This T cell receptor beta chain was sequenced for a study of T-cell memory formation after mild COVID-19. In the study overall: The study found TCR clusters largely donor specific.

This clonotype was observed a handful of times. Its cognate antigen is unknown. Unmatched junction bases numbered 13, after V lost 5 bases and J lost 4 bases. CDR3 length equals 16 residues. TCRdb reprocessed the 5' RACE reads via MiXCR and lists one record per CDR3 protein. Of hundreds of thousands of distinct CDR3 sequences listed, 20% to 30% are singletons. Notes on the study in general: CD4+ contracting clones were found mainly in CM and EM, and CD8+ ones in EMRA. Clones contracting across day 15 to 85 had a balanced CD4/CD8 profile; later expanding clones leaned CD4+.

The source is an adult woman who had mild COVID-19 (a few samples of this study predate the infection). Cell type and time point are not known. The sequencing sample was made of PBMCs or a T cell subset sorted from them (not recorded which). V is TRBV12-3 or TRBV12-4 and J is TRBJ2-5; 7 bases align to TRBD1. The CDR3 nucleotides read TGTGCCAGCAGTCGTGGGGGACAGCGCTTGAGAGAGACCCAGTACTTC. Residues: CASSRGGQRLRETQYF.